This TCR beta chain was captured in a study of T cell changes during pregnancy in multiple sclerosis. V shed 0 bases, J shed 3 bases, and the junction held 5 bases outside the gene matches. Per the germline V gene, CDR1 is MNHEY and CDR2 is SVGAGI. This CDR3 is 16 amino acids long. Generated by immunoSEQ multiplex PCR, the TCRdb table keeps only in-frame clones and is missing some. The sample has more than 55,000 clones, 90% seen once. The V gene is TRBV6-5, the J gene TRBJ1-2; 9 positions agree with TRBD1. The TCR was taken from a female donor in good health, enrolled as a control in a pregnancy study. The sample was peripheral blood, taken in the third trimester of pregnancy. CDR3 sequence: CASSYSGTGLYYGYTF. As DNA, the CDR3 is TGTGCCAGCAGTTACTCGGGGACAGGGTTATACTATGGCTACACCTTC.